This entry features one T cell receptor beta chain sequence. Its antigen is not yet known. Base qualities were left out, and no much larger clone turns up one base away. These data come from a study of cytomegalovirus exposure and HLA in healthy donors (TCRdb year 2017). Background for the entire study: According to a later analysis, one platform produced both the 120 validation repertoires and the approximately 660 repertoires of the first cohort. A separate validation cohort of roughly 130 different subjects was used in addition to the roughly 670-subject first cohort. The study aimed to test whether cataloging public T cell receptors could reveal signatures of past pathogen exposure. To predict cytomegalovirus infection status, the study brought together high-throughput TCR immunosequencing, statistical association of individual TCRs with disease status, and machine learning.

CDR1 KGHSH and CDR2 LQKENI were looked up in the germline V gene. From the cysteine up to the phenylalanine, the CDR3 has a length of 11 residues. Only the CDR3 region is kept as DNA, spanning 33 bases read in frame from base 1. Trimming at the junction amounts to 3 bases on V and 8 bases on J, and the germline ends lie 7 bases apart. What the study reported, not specific to this receptor: The classifier was reported to diagnose cytomegalovirus status with high specificity and sensitivity in both the original cohort and the validation cohort. In a later analysis, TCRs clustered in the first cohort were found to also tend to co-occur in the 100 to 150 validation repertoires, with approximately 95% of cluster scores above 0. It was suggested by the authors that the approach could potentially be generalized to other disease states and immunological phenotypes. A total of 150 or so TCR beta chains were listed by the study as associated with cytomegalovirus. A later analysis lacked HLA typing for the validation cohort, so it scored co-occurrence in that cohort across all 120 or so repertoires. Three of the identified cytomegalovirus-associated TCR beta chains were confirmed in vitro to be specific for cytomegalovirus antigens. Most TCR sequences were seen in very few donors, while some public TCRs were found in many individuals.

Receptors were amplified or captured by the immunoSEQ multiplex PCR assay. The published analysis was carried out like this. A statistical classification framework was built for diagnosing cytomegalovirus status from the catalog of TCR beta chain sequences. In its TCRdb copy, this immuneACCESS table keeps in-frame sequences only and misses some clones. Where compared with another copy, unresolved V genes explain less than half of these, and the others have no known cause. From that table come the V and J calls and clone size; the DNA was used to work out D and trimming. The sample table holds over 200,000 clones, of which over 75% were seen once. The leading ten clones occupy approximately 2% of the sample. The donors were included in the validation cohort of 120 subjects, a group kept apart from the approximately 690-subject first cohort.

The chain is encoded by TRBV18 joined to TRBJ1-1, and possibly TRBD1, on 6 matching bases. The sample was PBMCs. This sequence originates from a woman under 30 in good health and CMV-seropositive. The bases read TGTGCCAGCTCACCTACAGGGGAAGCTTTCTTT. The encoded protein is CASSPTGEAFF.